This T cell receptor beta chain was sequenced during a study of early T cells in non-severe SARS-CoV-2 infection (dated by TCRdb to about 2021). Study-level background: TCR sequencing used bulk RNA from unsorted whole blood, so alpha and beta chains could not be paired. Overall study outcomes, separate from this receptor: VDJdb matching was skewed toward anti-spike CD8 responses and likely underestimated virus-specific expansions by missing private and CD4 specificities.

This clonotype was observed at least ten times. Its antigen has not been determined. No base qualities exist here, and no much larger clone lies one base off it. Set within a cohort of healthcare workers in London, UK, this nested case-control study involved weekly PCR testing of nasopharyngeal swabs along with blood sampling. Healthcare workers were enrolled in the week of the UK lockdown, from 23 to 31 March 2020, and were followed every week for up to about 16 weeks. CDR3 length: 16 amino acids, cysteine to phenylalanine. Of all the DNA, just the CDR3 is kept, 48 bases in frame from base 1. Cut back by 3 bases and 2 bases, the V and J ends lie 14 bases apart. The germline V gene encodes CDR1 SEHNR and CDR2 FQNEAQ (reference sequence). The library relied on 5' RACE. The reads were generated on a NextSeq 500. The TCR library protocol attached unique molecular identifiers to individual cDNA molecules to correct for sequencing error and PCR bias. Both TCR alpha and beta chains were sequenced, and tight co-correlation was observed between alpha and beta sequence abundances in each sample. In the authors' own workflow: Decombinator V4 was used to perform V gene, J gene and CDR3 annotation of TCR sequences. TCRs were defined as expanded if a significant change between any two time points was detected under a Poisson model with p below 0.0001. TCR abundances were normalised to the total number of TCRs sequenced per sample and were expressed as counts per million. MAIT TCRs were defined by TRAV1-2 paired with TRAJ12, TRAJ20 or TRAJ33, and iNKT TCRs by TRAV10 paired with TRAJ18. VDJdb, accessed 1 November 2021, was searched for CMV, EBV and SARS-CoV-2 annotated TCRs, with TCRs annotated for multiple antigens excluded. In-frame beta chains were kept once TCRdb had trimmed the public reads at Q25 with fastp and called clones with MiXCR. Each CDR3 protein gets just one entry, which takes the most common genes and DNA from the rows behind it. What appears here as the V and J calls and clone size reflects TCRdb's work, not the paper's. Counted in this sample were roughly 90,000 distinct CDR3 sequences; roughly 15% of them appeared once. Roughly 6% of the sample is held by the ten biggest clonotypes.

This TCR came from an adult who was a healthcare worker with PCR-confirmed SARS-CoV-2 infection or an uninfected control (not recorded which). The sequence links TRBV7-9 to TRBJ1-3; a tentative D call is TRBD1 (5 bases match). Sequencing was performed on whole blood. The nucleotide sequence reads TGTGCCAGCAGCTTCAGAGGGGAGCGAGCTGGAAACACCATATATTTT. It codes for CASSFRGERAGNTIYF. The CDR3, completed at both ends by the reference TRBV7-9 and TRBJ1-3 genes, gives the full variable domain DTGVSQNPRHKITKRGQNVTFRCDPISEHNRLYWYRQTLGQGPEFLTYFQNEAQLEKSRLLSDRFSAERPKGSFSTLEIQRTEQGDSAMYLCASSFRGERAGNTIYFGEGSWLTVV.